This entry concerns a single T cell receptor (beta chain). What it recognizes is unknown. This record belongs to a study of T cell responses to AZD1222 COVID-19 vaccine. Clones were read by immunoSEQ multiplex PCR, and TCRdb kept only the in-frame ones, dropping some. The sample has about 170,000 clones, approximately 93% seen once. Whole-study findings and limits: Vaccine-associated CD4 TCRs ranged over spike, dominating at 160-218 and 743-854. The peak T cell response came first, and repertoires were sampled only after it. At study baseline, merely roughly 6 AZD1222 recipients were seropositive. Two AZD1222 doses significantly raised spike-specific TCR breadth and depth over controls.

The CDR3 has 15 amino acids. Germline V gene sequence: CDR1 SGHNT, CDR2 YENEEA. The V end lost 1 base, the J end lost 0 bases, and 10 bases lay between the germline ends. The chain couples TRBV11-3 to TRBJ2-7; no reliable D call. This clonotype was sampled from an adult in good health. This material consisted of peripheral blood, taken on day 0 of AZD1222 vaccination. The CDR3 is CASSLAAGSSYEQYF. DNA for the CDR3: TGTGCCAGCAGCTTAGCGGCCGGCAGCTCCTACGAGCAGTACTTC. The full variable domain, in which reference TRBV11-3 and TRBJ2-7 provide the parts outside the CDR3, is EAGVVQSPRYKIIEKKQPVAFWCNPISGHNTLYWYLQNLGQGPELLIRYENEEAVDDSQLPKDRFSAERLKGVDSTLKIQPAELGDSAVYLCASSLAAGSSYEQYFGPGTRLTVT.